The 26 T cell receptor beta chains below were found in one sample sequenced in a study of blood T cells in healthy people across ages. A second PCR of roughly 6 to 12 cycles used a sample-barcoded 5' primer and a J-beta primer mix. TCRdb independently ran MiXCR on the 5' RACE reads; one entry per CDR3 protein. Of a few hundred thousand distinct CDR3 sequences in the sample, about 55% were seen once. Material for sequencing was blood. The receptors come from a man between 60 and 70 years old in good health.

The rearrangement links TRBV30 to TRBJ2-6; the D is unclear. This CDR3 comprises 14 residues. With 2 bases removed from V and 0 bases from J, the gap between germline ends came to 5 bases. Germline CDR1 is GTSNPN and CDR2 is SVGIG (reference sequence). The CDR3 DNA follows: TGTGCCTGGAGTATAGGCTCTGGGGCCAACGTCCTGACTTTC. Its translation: CAWSIGSGANVLTF.

The chain has TRBV20-1 and TRBJ2-7; 10 bases align to TRBD1. CDR3 length: 13 amino acids. Germline assignment: CDR1 DFQATT and CDR2 SNEGSKA (reference sequence). Unmatched junction bases numbered 1, after V lost 3 bases and J lost 2 bases. Written as DNA, the CDR3 is TGCAGTGCTAGGACAGGGGGCGCCTACGAGCAGTACTTC. Its protein is CSARTGGAYEQYF.

This chain uses TRBV27 with TRBJ2-7; D unresolved. The ends were cut back, 0 bases at V and 4 bases at J, with 7 bases in the middle. Germline V CDR1 and CDR2: MNHEY, SMNVEV (reference sequence). This CDR3 region has 13 residues. The CDR3 loop reads CASSLSASYEQYF. The CDR3 region has the DNA TGTGCCAGCAGTTTATCGGCCAGTTACGAGCAGTACTTC.

The chain joins TRBV6-1 to TRBJ2-4; tentatively, D is TRBD1 or TRBD2 (6 bases each). CDR1 and CDR2 from the germline V gene are MNHNS and SASEGT. The CDR3 is 15 amino acids. Trimming removed 1 base at V and 5 bases at J, with 12 bases between. The CDR3 region is CASSEGRGGQNIQYF. CDR3 coding DNA: TGTGCCAGCAGTGAAGGGAGAGGGGGGCAAAACATTCAGTACTTC.

The rearrangement uses TRBV20-1 and TRBJ2-2, with D tentatively TRBD2 (6 bases). From germline, CDR1 is DFQATT and CDR2 SNEGSKA (reference sequence). The V and J ends lost 0 bases and 5 bases respectively, with 13 bases between them. The CDR3 is 15 amino acids. The CDR3 DNA reads TGCAGTGCTAGAGAGGCGGGACCCCTTACCGGGGAGCTGTTTTTT. Amino acid sequence: CSAREAGPLTGELFF.

The genes are TRBV29-1 and TRBJ2-3; 7 nucleotides match TRBD2. Per germline, CDR1 SQVTM and CDR2 ANQGSEA. V lost 4 bases, J lost 7 bases, and 8 bases stayed unmatched. There are 13 residues in the CDR3. The CDR3 DNA reads as TGCAGCGTTGGGTCTGGGAGGGCCTATACGCAGTATTTT. This codes for CSVGSGRAYTQYF.

The chain uses TRBV7-2 and TRBJ2-5; TRBD2 matches 12 bases. The DNA end lines up better with TRBJ2-7; the J call may be wrong. Germline-derived CDR1 and CDR2 are SGHTA and FQGNSA. The CDR3 consists of 19 residues. CDR3 amino acids: CASSLVRTSGIGRDREQYF. Written as DNA, the CDR3 is TGTGCCAGCAGCTTAGTGAGGACTAGCGGGATAGGGAGGGATCGCGAGCAGTACTTC.

This clonotype was seen a few times. The rearrangement uses TRBV29-1 and TRBJ2-1, with 8 bases lining up with TRBD2. Germline lookup yields CDR1 SQVTM and CDR2 ANQGSEA. The CDR3 is 14 amino acids. After removal of 6 bases from V and 4 bases from J, the junction contained 8 bases not matched to a gene. The CDR3 region is CSVATTSVYNEQFF. In nucleotides, the CDR3 is TGCAGCGTCGCCACGACTAGCGTTTACAATGAGCAGTTCTTC.

On this clonotype itself: One junction end does not reproduce the germline sequence, and a read error may be involved. The rearrangement uses TRBV12-3 or TRBV12-4 and TRBJ2-3, with D perhaps assigned TRBD1 or TRBD2 (5 bases each). The CDR3 has 15 residues. CDR3 coding DNA: TGTGCCAGCAGTGGAACCAGGGCTAGCACAGATATGCAGTATTTT. This translates into CASSGTRASTDMQYF.

The chain employs TRBV30 and TRBJ2-3; 8 bases are a match to TRBD2. The germline gives CDR1 GTSNPN, CDR2 SVGIG (reference sequence). The CDR3 loop spans 15 amino acids. Losses at the gene ends were 5 bases for V and 6 bases for J; bases not matched to a gene: 13. The CDR3 is CAWPIPGLESDTQYF. The CDR3 nucleotides read TGTGCCTGGCCCATCCCGGGACTAGAGTCTGATACGCAGTATTTT.

The V call is TRBV20-1, the J call TRBJ2-7; maybe TRBD2 (5 bases). TRBJ2-5 explains the end of the DNA better; the J call may be wrong. The germline CDR1 and CDR2 sequences are DFQATT and SNEGSKA (reference sequence). The CDR3 runs to 10 residues. The CDR3 here is CSVKRETQYF. The CDR3 DNA is TGCAGTGTCAAGCGGGAGACCCAGTACTTC.

On this clonotype itself: This CDR3 is missing its conserved last phenylalanine or tryptophan, likely due to a read error. The CDR3, as DNA: TGCAGTGCCCCCGACGGGCTAGCGGGAGTGAATGAGCAGTTCTTA. It encodes CSAPDGLAGVNEQFL. This chain joins TRBV20-1 and TRBJ2-1, with 10 bases lining up with TRBD2. The CDR3 is made up of 15 amino acids. CDR1 is DFQATT, CDR2 SNEGSKA, per germline (reference sequence). The trim removed 6 bases at V and 7 bases at J, leaving 12 bases unmatched.

Note on this clonotype: This may be a read error: a much more frequent sequence differs by one nucleotide. V usage is TRBV6-6 and J usage is TRBJ2-4; no reliable D call. The CDR3 is made up of 15 amino acids. Germline values: CDR1 MNHNY, CDR2 SVGAGI (reference sequence). In DNA form, the CDR3 reads TGTACCAGCAGTTCCGGTAGGACGGTTAAAAACATTCAGTACTTC. Translating it yields CTSSSGRTVKNIQYF.

V is TRBV12-3 or TRBV12-4 and J is TRBJ2-5, with a tentative D call TRBD1 (5 bases). This CDR3 has 15 residues. V was clipped by 5 bases and J by 0 bases, with 13 bases between them. In DNA, the CDR3 is TGTGCCAGCAGTCAGGGCCGAGCGAACCAAGAGACCCAGTACTTC. Translation: CASSQGRANQETQYF.

This chain joins TRBV6-4 and TRBJ2-1, with 10 positions matching TRBD2. This CDR3 is 14 amino acids long. The V gene end was trimmed by 1 base and the J gene end by 9 bases; junction bases not matched to a gene: 3. Germline loops: CDR1 MRHNA, CDR2 SNTAGT. This chain's CDR3 is CASSDLAGGSEQFF. CDR3 in DNA: TGTGCCAGCAGTGACTTAGCGGGGGGCAGTGAGCAGTTCTTC.

This sequence joins TRBV29-1 and TRBJ1-4; no firm D call. Germline-derived CDR1 and CDR2 are SQVTM and ANQGSEA. Trimming left V 4 bases short and J 0 bases short, with 12 bases between. The CDR3 is made up of 15 amino acids. The CDR3 coding sequence is TGCAGCGTTGCGGGGATCGGGGCAACTAATGAAAAACTGTTTTTT. This translates into CSVAGIGATNEKLFF.

This chain uses TRBV25-1 with TRBJ2-2; perhaps TRBD1 as D (6 bases). The V end was cut by 6 bases, the J end by 0 bases, with 14 bases between. This CDR3 has 16 residues. In germline, CDR1 is MGHDK, CDR2 SYGVNS. The CDR3 DNA reads as TGTGCCAGCAGCAGGCTGGGGGCTACGAACACCGGGGAGCTGTTTTTT. Protein product: CASSRLGATNTGELFF.

This chain joins TRBV28 and TRBJ1-5; no clear D gene. Germline loops: CDR1 MDHEN, CDR2 SYDVKM. The CDR3 is 14 amino acids. Trimming cost V 5 bases and J 3 bases, with 11 bases left between them. CDR3 sequence (DNA): TGTGCCAGCAGTATTGATGGCCTCAATCAGCCCCAGCATTTT. Translated, it gives CASSIDGLNQPQHF.

This clonotype was seen ten or more times. The chain recombines TRBV9 with TRBJ2-3; no definite D call. V was clipped by 4 bases and J by 2 bases, with 11 bases between them. This CDR3 is 14 amino acids long. Germline-derived CDR1 and CDR2 are SGDLS and YYNGEE. CDR3: CASSPRLVTDTQYF. The CDR3 DNA is TGTGCCAGCAGCCCCCGACTCGTCACAGATACGCAGTATTTT.

V usage is TRBV2 and J usage is TRBJ2-5, with D perhaps TRBD1 or TRBD2 (5 bases each). The CDR3 consists of 14 residues. Germline CDR1 and CDR2: SNHLY and FYNNEI. The CDR3 reads CARTRTGQQETQYF. Here the CDR3 DNA reads TGTGCAAGAACTCGGACGGGGCAACAAGAGACCCAGTACTTC. The full variable domain, completed using reference TRBV2 and TRBJ2-5, is EPEVTQTPSHQVTQMGQEVILRCVPISNHLYFYWYRQILGQKVEFLVSFYNNEISEKSEIFDDQFSVERPDGSNFTLKIRSTKLEDSAMYFCARTRTGQQETQYFGPGTRLLVL.

The genes are TRBV5-1 and TRBJ2-5; D may match TRBD1 or TRBD2 (6 bases each). V was cut by 5 bases and J by 11 bases, with 22 bases left in between. The CDR3 runs to 14 residues. Germline assignment: CDR1 SGHRS and CDR2 YFSETQ. Written as DNA, the CDR3 is TGCGCCAGCAGTAGCGGACAGACCCACAATGAGCAGTACTTC. The encoded protein is CASSSGQTHNEQYF.

The chain has TRBV7-2 and TRBJ2-5; 10 bases are a match to TRBD2. V trimming: 5 bases; J trimming: 11 bases; junction bases outside the gene matches: 20. Germline V gives CDR1 SGHTA, CDR2 FQGNSA. This CDR3 comprises 17 residues. CDR3 coding DNA: TGTGCCAGCAGCACCGGGGGCAGGGGACTAGCGACCTCTGGGCAGTACTTC. The encoded protein is CASSTGGRGLATSGQYF. The variable domain in full, completed from reference TRBV7-2 and TRBJ2-5, reads GAGVSQSPSNKVTEKGKDVELRCDPISGHTALYWYRQSLGQGLEFLIYFQGNSAPDKSGLPSDRFSAERTGGSVSTLTIQRTQQEDSAVYLCASSTGGRGLATSGQYFGPGTRLLVL.

J is TRBJ2-3 and V is TRBV5-6; D is unclear. The V end was cut by 3 bases, the J end by 0 bases, with 14 bases between. Germline V gene data show CDR1 as SGHDT and CDR2 as YYEEEE. This CDR3 is built from 16 residues. The CDR3 spells CASSSLEDPSTDTQYF. In DNA form, the CDR3 reads TGTGCCAGCAGCTCACTCGAGGACCCTAGCACAGATACGCAGTATTTT.

There are a few counts of this clonotype. The chain is built from TRBV20-1 and TRBJ2-7; D possibly corresponds to TRBD2 (5 bases). The germline V and J ends were trimmed by 0 bases and 2 bases, with 14 bases remaining between them. Germline CDR1 and CDR2: DFQATT and SNEGSKA (reference sequence). The CDR3 is 15 residues long. CDR3 nucleotides: TGCAGTGCTAGAGATCGTGCGGGTCCAACCTACGAGCAGTACTTC. Its translation: CSARDRAGPTYEQYF.

The gene calls are TRBV20-1 and TRBJ2-1; 7 positions agree with TRBD1. The germline gives CDR1 DFQATT, CDR2 SNEGSKA (reference sequence). Losses at the gene ends were 4 bases for V and 15 bases for J; bases not matched to a gene: 18. CDR3 length equals 14 residues. The CDR3 region has the DNA TGCAGTGCTAACAAGCTTATGCAGGGGGATGAGGGGTTCTTC. Residues: CSANKLMQGDEGFF.

This clonotype occurred a few times. The chain's CDR3 is CASSLEGSGYGYTF. The CDR3 coding sequence is TGTGCCAGCAGCCTGGAAGGTAGCGGCTATGGCTACACCTTC. The genes are TRBV7-9 and TRBJ1-2; no firm D call. Looked up from germline, CDR1 is SEHNR and CDR2 is FQNEAQ (reference sequence). V lost 5 bases and J 4 bases, leaving 14 bases between the germline ends. There are 14 residues in the CDR3.